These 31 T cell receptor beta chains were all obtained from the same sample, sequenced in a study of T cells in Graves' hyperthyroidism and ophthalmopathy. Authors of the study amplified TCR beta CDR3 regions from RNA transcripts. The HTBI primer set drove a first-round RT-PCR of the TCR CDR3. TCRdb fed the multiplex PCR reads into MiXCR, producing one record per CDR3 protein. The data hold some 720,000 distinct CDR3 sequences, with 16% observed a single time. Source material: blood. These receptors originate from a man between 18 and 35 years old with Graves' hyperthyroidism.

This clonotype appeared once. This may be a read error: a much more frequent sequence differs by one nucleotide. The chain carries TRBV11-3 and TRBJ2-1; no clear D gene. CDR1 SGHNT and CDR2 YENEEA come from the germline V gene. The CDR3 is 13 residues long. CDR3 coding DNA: TGTGCCGGCAGCTTAAATCGGAACAATGAGCAGTTCTTC. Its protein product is CAGSLNRNNEQFF. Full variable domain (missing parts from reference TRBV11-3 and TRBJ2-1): EAGVVQSPRYKIIEKKQPVAFWCNPISGHNTLYWYLQNLGQGPELLIRYENEEAVDDSQLPKDRFSAERLKGVDSTLKIQPAELGDSAVYLCAGSLNRNNEQFFGPGTRLTVL.

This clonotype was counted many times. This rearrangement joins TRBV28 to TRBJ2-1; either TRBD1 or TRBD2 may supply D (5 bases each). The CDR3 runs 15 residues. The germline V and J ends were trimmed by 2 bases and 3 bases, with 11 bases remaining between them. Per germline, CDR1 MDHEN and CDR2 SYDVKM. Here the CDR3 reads CASSLRGVDYNEQFF. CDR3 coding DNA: TGTGCCAGCAGTTTAAGGGGAGTGGACTACAATGAGCAGTTCTTC. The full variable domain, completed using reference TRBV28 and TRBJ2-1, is DVKVTQSSRYLVKRTGEKVFLECVQDMDHENMFWYRQDPGLGLRLIYFSYDVKMKEKGDIPEGYSVSREKKERFSLILESASTNQTSMYLCASSLRGVDYNEQFFGPGTRLTVL.

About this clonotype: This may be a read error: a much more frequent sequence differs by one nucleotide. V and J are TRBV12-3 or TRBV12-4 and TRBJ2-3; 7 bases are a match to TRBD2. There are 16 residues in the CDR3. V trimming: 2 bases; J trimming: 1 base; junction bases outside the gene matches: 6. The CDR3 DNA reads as TGTGCCAGCAGTTTATCAGGGACTACGCGCACAGATACGCAGTATTTT. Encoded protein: CASSLSGTTRTDTQYF.

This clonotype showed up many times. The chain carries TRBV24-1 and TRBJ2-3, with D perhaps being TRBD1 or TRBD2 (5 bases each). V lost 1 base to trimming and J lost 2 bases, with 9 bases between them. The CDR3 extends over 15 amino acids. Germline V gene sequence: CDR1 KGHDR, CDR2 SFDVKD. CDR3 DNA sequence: TGTGCCACCAGTGATTTTGGGGACGACACAGATACGCAGTATTTT. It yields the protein CATSDFGDDTDTQYF.

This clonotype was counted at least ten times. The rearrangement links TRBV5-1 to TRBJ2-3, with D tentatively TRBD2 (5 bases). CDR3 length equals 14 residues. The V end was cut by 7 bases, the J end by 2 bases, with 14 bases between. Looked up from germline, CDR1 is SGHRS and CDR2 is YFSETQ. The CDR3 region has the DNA TGCGCCAGCTTCCCCGAGGGCCACACAGATACGCAGTATTTT. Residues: CASFPEGHTDTQYF.

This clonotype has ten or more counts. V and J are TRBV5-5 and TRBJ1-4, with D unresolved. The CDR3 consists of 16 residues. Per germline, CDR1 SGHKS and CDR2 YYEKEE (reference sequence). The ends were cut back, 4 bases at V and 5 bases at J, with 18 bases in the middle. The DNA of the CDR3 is TGTGCCAGCAGCATAGAGGTGCGTGTCCTCAATGAAAAACTGTTTTTT. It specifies CASSIEVRVLNEKLFF.

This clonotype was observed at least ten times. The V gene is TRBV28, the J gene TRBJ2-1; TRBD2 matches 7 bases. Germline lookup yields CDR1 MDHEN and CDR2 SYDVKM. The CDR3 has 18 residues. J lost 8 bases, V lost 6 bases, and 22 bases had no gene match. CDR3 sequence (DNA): TGTGCCAGCAGCCCCTCATTAGTTATTAGCGGGCTTTCCCATGAGCAGTTCTTC. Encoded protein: CASSPSLVISGLSHEQFF.

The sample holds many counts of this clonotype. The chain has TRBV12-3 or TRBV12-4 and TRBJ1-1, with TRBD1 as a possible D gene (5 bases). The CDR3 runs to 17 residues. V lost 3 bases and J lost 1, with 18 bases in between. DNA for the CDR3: TGTGCCAGCAGTTTTGGGGACCCAAAGCGGGCGAACACTGAAGCTTTCTTT. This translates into CASSFGDPKRANTEAFF.

The CDR3 coding sequence is TGTGCCAGCCTTGGCACAGACGATAATTCACCCCTCCACTTT. This translates into CASLGTDDNSPLHF. The V gene is TRBV6-1, the J gene TRBJ1-6; D is unclear. Germline CDR1 and CDR2: MNHNS and SASEGT. The CDR3 is 14 residues long. Trimming removed 8 bases from V and 5 bases from J, with 13 bases in between.

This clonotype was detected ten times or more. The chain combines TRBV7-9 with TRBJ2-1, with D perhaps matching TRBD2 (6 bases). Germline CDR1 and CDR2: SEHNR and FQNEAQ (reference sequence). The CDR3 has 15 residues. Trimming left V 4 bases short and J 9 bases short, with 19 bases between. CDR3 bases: TGTGCCAGCAGCTGGTGGGACCGAGGGCGGGGTGAGCAGTTCTTC. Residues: CASSWWDRGRGEQFF.

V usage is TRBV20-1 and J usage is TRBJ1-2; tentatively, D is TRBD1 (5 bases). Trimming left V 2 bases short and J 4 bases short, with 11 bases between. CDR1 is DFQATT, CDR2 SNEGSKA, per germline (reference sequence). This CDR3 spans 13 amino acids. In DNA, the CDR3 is TGCAGTGCTAGATTAGGGGATAGCTATGGCTACACCTTC. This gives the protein CSARLGDSYGYTF.

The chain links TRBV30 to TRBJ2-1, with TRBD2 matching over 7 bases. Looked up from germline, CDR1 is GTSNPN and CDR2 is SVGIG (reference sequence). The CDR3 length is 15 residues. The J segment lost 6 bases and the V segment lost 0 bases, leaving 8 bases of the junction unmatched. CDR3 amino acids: CAWSVLGTNGNEQFF. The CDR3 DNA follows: TGTGCCTGGAGTGTACTTGGGACTAATGGCAATGAGCAGTTCTTC.

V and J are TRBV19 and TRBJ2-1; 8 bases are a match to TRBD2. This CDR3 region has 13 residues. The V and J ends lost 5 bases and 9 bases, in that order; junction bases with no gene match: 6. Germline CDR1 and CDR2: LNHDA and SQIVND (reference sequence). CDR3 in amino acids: CASSPGLVLEQFF. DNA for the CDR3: TGTGCCAGTAGTCCGGGACTAGTACTTGAGCAGTTCTTC.

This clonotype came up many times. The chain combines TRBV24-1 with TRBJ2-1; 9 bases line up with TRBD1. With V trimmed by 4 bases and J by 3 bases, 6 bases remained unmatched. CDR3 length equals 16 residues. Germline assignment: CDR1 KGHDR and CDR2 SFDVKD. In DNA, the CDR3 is TGTGCCACCAGTGACGAAGGGACAGGGTTCTACAATGAGCAGTTCTTC. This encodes CATSDEGTGFYNEQFF.

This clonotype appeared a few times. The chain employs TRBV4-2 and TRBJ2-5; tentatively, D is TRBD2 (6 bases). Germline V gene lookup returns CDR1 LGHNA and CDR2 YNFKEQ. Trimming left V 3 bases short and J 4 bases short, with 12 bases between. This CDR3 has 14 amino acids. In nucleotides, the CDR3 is TGTGCCAGCAGCCACCCCGGGAGCAGAGAGACCCAGTACTTC. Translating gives CASSHPGSRETQYF.

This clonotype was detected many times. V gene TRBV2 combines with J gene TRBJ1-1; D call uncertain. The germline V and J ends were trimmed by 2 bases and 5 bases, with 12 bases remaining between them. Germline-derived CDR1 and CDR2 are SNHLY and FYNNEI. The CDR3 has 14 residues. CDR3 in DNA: TGTGCCAGCAGTGAATCCCTGAGCTGGACTGAAGCTTTCTTT. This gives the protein CASSESLSWTEAFF.

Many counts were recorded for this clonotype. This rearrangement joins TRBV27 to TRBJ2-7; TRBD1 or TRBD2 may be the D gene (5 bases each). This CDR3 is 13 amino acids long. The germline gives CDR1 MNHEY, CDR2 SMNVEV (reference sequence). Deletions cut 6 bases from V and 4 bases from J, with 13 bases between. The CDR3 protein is CASSRDPPYEQYF. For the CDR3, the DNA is TGTGCCAGCAGCCGGGACCCCCCTTACGAGCAGTACTTC.

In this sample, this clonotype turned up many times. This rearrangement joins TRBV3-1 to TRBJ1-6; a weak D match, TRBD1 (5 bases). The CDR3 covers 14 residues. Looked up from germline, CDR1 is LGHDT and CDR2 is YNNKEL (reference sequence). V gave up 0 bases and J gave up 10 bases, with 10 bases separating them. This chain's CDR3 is CASSQDRRGSPLHF. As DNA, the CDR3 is TGTGCCAGCAGCCAAGACAGGAGGGGCTCACCCCTCCACTTT.

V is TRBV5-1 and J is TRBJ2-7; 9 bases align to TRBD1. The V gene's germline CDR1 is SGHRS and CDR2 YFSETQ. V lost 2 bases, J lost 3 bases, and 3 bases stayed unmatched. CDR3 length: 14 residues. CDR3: CASSLDRGYYEQYF. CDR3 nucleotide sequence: TGCGCCAGCAGCTTAGACAGGGGGTACTACGAGCAGTACTTC.

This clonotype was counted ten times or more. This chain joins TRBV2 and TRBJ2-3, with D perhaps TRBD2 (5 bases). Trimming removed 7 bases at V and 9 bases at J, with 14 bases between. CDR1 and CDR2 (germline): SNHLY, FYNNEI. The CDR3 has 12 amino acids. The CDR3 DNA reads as TGTGCCAGCATCGGGCCACGGGAAACGCAGTATTTT. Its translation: CASIGPRETQYF.

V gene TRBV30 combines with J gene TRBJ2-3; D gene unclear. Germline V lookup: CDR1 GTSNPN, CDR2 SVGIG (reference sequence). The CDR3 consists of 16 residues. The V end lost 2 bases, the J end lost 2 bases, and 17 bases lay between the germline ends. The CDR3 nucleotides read TGTGCCTGGAGTAGAGTGGGCGCCGTACACACAGATACGCAGTATTTT. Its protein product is CAWSRVGAVHTDTQYF.

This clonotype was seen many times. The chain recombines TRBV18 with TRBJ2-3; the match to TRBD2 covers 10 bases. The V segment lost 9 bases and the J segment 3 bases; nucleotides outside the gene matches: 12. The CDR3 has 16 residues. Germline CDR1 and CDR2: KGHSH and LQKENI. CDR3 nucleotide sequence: TGTGCCAGGGGCGCTAGCGGGAGTCCCGGTACAGATACGCAGTATTTT. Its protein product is CARGASGSPGTDTQYF.

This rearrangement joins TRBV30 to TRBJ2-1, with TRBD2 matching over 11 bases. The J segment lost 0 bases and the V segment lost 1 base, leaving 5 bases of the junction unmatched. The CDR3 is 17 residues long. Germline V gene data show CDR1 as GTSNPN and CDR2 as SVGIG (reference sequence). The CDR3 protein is CAWSGGTSGGSYNEQFF. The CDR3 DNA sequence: TGTGCCTGGAGTGGAGGGACTAGCGGAGGCTCCTACAATGAGCAGTTCTTC.

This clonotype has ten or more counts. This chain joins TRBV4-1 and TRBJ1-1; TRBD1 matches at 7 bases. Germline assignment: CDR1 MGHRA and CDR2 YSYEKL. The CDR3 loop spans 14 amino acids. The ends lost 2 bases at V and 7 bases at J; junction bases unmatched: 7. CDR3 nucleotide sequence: TGCGCCAGCAGCCAAACGACAGGGCTTGGTGAAGCTTTCTTT. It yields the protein CASSQTTGLGEAFF.

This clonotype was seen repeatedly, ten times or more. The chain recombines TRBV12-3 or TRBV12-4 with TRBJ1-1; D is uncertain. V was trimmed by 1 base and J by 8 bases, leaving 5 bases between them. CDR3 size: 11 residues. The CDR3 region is CASSLVAEAFF. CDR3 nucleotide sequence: TGTGCCAGCAGTTTAGTGGCGGAAGCTTTCTTT.

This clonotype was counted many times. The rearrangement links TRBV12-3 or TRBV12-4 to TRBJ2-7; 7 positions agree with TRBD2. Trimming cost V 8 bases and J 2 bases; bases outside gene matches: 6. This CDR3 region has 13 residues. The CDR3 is CASGGDIPYEQYF. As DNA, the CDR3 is TGTGCCAGCGGGGGGGATATTCCCTACGAGCAGTACTTC.

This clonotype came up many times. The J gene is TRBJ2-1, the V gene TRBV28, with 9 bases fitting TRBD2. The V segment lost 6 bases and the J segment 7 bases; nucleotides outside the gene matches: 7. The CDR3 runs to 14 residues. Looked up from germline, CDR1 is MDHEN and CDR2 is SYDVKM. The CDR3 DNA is TGTGCCAGCAGCCTACTAGCGGGCTTAAATGAGCAGTTCTTC. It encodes CASSLLAGLNEQFF.

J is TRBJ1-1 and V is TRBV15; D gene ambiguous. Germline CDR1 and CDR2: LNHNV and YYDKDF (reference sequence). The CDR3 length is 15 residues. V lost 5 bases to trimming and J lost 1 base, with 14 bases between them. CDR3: CATSPREGWNTEAFF. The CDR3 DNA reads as TGTGCCACCAGCCCTCGCGAAGGGTGGAACACTGAAGCTTTCTTT.

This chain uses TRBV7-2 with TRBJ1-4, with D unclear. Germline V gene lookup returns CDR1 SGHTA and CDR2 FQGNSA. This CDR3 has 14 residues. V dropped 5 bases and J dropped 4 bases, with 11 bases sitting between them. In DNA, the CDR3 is TGTGCCAGCAGCCGGCGAGGGATTAATGAAAAACTGTTTTTT. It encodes CASSRRGINEKLFF.

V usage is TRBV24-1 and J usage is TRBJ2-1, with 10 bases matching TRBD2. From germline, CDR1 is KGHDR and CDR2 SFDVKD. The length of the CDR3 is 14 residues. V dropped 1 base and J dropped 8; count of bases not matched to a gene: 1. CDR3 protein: CATSDLSGRDEQFF. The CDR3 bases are TGTGCCACCAGTGATTTAAGCGGGAGGGATGAGCAGTTCTTC.

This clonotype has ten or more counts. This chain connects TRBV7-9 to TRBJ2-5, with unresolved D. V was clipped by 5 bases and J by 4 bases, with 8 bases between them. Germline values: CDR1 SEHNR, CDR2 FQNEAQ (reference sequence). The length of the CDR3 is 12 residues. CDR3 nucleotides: TGTGCCAGCAGCGATATCGGAGAGACCCAGTACTTC. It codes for CASSDIGETQYF.